The 5 T cell receptor beta chains reported below all come from one sample, sequenced in a study of blood T cell repertoires in COVID-19. TCRdb keeps only in-frame clones here, not all; method: immunoSEQ multiplex PCR. The table includes a few hundred thousand clones, 65% to 90% detected once. The material sequenced was PBMCs or T cells enriched from blood (not recorded which). The receptors were sampled from a woman aged 18-29 years who had recovered from COVID-19.

The V gene is TRBV18, the J gene TRBJ2-2, with a weak D call TRBD1 (6 bases). CDR1 KGHSH and CDR2 LQKENI come from the germline V gene. V was clipped by 5 bases and J by 0 bases, with 13 bases between them. This CDR3 is 16 amino acids long. The CDR3 nucleotides are TGTGCCAGCTCAACGCAGGGGCCAGCGAACACCGGGGAGCTGTTTTTT. It is translated as CASSTQGPANTGELFF. Full variable domain (rest looked up from reference TRBV18 and TRBJ2-2): NAGVMQNPRHLVRRRGQEARLRCSPMKGHSHVYWYRQLPEEGLKFMVYLQKENIIDESGMPKERFSAEFPKEGPSILRIQQVVRGDSAAYFCASSTQGPANTGELFFGEGSRLTVL.

The rearrangement uses TRBV6-5 and TRBJ1-2, with D perhaps TRBD1 (6 bases). CDR1 is MNHEY and CDR2 is SVGAGI in the germline V gene. V lost 8 bases and J lost 4, with 17 bases in between. The CDR3 runs to 14 residues. CDR3: CASHPGGPVYGYTF. The CDR3 DNA reads TGTGCCAGCCACCCGGGGGGGCCGGTCTATGGCTACACCTTC.

The V and J genes are TRBV4-1 and TRBJ1-4, with D maybe TRBD1 (5 bases). Germline CDR1 and CDR2: MGHRA and YSYEKL. Deletions cut 1 base from V and 11 bases from J, with 11 bases between. The CDR3 spans 13 residues. The CDR3 sequence: CASSQVVGGKLFF. As DNA, the CDR3 is TGCGCCAGCAGCCAAGTGGTGGGGGGGAAACTGTTTTTT.

This clone is a singleton in its sample. The chain has TRBV6-1 and TRBJ1-4; D is possibly TRBD1 (5 bases). The ends were cut back, 3 bases at V and 7 bases at J, with 12 bases in the middle. CDR1 and CDR2 from the germline V gene are MNHNS and SASEGT. CDR3 length: 14 residues. The CDR3 protein is CASSDQGGSEKLFF. CDR3 DNA: TGTGCCAGCAGTGACCAGGGTGGTAGTGAAAAACTGTTTTTT.

V is TRBV19 and J is TRBJ2-3, with TRBD1 as a possible D gene (5 bases). This CDR3 contains 18 residues. V was cut by 5 bases and J by 0 bases, with 21 bases left in between. Germline V gene data show CDR1 as LNHDA and CDR2 as SQIVND (reference sequence). CDR3 DNA sequence: TGTGCCAGTAGTTTCCAATTCTACAGGCCAACTAGCACAGATACGCAGTATTTT. This encodes CASSFQFYRPTSTDTQYF.